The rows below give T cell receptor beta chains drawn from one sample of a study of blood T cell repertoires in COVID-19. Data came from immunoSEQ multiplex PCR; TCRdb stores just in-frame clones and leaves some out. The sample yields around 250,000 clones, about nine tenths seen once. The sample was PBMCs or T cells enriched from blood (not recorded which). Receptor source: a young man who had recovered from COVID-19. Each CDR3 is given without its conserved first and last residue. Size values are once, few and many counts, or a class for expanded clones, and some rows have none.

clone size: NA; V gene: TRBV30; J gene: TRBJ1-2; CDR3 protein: AWSITGRGGYT
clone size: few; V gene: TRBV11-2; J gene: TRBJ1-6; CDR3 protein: ASSPYRGNSPLH
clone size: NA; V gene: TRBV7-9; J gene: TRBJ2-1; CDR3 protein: ASSYEFGPDRNHEQF
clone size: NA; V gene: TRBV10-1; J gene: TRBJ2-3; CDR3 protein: ASSGHLTSGTDTQY
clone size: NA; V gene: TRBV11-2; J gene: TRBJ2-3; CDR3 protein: ASSLGADRGSDTQY
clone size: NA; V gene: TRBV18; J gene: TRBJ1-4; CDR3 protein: ASSPGGRVEEKLF
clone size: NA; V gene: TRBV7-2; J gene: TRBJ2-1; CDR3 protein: ASSPTHWREVYNEQF
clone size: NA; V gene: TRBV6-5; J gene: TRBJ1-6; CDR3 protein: ASGGRYNSPLH
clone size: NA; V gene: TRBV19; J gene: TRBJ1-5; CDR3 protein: ASSIMSGGYSNQPQH
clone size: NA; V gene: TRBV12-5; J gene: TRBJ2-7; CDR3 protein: ASAMGTGGLRPSSYEQY
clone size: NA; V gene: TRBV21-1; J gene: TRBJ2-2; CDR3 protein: ASSKVASGPWAGELF
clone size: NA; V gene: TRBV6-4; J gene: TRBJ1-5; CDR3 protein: ARNGTTNQPQH
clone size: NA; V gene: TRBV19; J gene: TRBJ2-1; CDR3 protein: ASSLWGGRGSYNEQF
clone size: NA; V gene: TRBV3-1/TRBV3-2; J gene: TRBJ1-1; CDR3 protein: ASSKTGLSEAF
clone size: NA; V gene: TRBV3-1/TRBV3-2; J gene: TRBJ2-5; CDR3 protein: ASSPYSGGVRETQY
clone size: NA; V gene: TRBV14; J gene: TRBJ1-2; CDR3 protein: ASSQGRQGFLNYGYT
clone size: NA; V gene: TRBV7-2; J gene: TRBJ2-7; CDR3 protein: ASSQYEQY
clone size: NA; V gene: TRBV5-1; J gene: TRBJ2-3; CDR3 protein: ASSPGTGGDTQY
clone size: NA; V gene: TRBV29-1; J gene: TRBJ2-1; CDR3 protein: SAVGSGTNSQIYNEQF
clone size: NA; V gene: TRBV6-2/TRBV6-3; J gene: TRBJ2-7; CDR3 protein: ASSYGVAGVPYEQY
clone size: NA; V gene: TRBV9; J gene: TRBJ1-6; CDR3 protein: ASSVGQGPSPLH
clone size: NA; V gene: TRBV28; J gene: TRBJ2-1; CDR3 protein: ASTLQGYNEQF
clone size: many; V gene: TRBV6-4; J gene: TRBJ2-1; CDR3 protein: ASSATSGSYNEQF
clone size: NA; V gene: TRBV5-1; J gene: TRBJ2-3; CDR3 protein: ASRRTSGTDTQY
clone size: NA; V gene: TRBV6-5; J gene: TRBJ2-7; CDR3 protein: ASSYTSREVGHEQY
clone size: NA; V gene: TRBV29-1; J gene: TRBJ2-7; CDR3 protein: SVGTGSSYEQY
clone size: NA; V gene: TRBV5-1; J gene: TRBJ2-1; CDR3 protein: ASSLTSGGAWANEQF
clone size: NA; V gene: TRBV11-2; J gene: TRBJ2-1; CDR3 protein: ASSFGGLYNEQF
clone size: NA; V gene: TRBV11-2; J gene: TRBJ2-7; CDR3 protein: ASSLDGAGEY
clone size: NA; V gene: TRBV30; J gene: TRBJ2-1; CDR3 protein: AWTLYNEQF
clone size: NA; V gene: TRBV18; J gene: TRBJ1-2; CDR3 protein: ASSRDSGYGYT
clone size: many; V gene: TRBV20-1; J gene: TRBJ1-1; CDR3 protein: SAGSNAEAF
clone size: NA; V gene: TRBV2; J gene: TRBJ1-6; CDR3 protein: ASSEESGVSPLH
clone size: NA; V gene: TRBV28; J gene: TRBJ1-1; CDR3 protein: ASITAANTEAF
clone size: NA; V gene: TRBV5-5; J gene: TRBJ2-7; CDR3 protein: ASSPEALELLTYEQY
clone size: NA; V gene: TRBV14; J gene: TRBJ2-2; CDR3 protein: ASSRTGPGELF
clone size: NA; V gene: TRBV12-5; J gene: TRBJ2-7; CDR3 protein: ASGLPTGTISYEQY
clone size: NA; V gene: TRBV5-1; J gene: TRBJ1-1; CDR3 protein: ASSTRTGELNTEAF
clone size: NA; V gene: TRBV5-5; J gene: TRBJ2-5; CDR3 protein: ASSLDLRDQY
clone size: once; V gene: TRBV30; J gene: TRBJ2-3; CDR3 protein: AWTGLAGGVTDTQY
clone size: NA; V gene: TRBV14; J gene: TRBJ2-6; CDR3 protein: ASSQDAGGSGANVLT
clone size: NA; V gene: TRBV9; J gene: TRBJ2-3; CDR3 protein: ASSEQDLSDTQY
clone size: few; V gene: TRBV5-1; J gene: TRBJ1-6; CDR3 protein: ASSLGTESYNSPLH
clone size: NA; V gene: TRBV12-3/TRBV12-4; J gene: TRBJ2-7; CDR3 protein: ASSRDTSYEQY
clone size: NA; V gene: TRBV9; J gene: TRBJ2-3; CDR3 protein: ASSVGLEERDTQY
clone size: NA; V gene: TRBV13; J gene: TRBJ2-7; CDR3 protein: ASSSPGQGRYEQY
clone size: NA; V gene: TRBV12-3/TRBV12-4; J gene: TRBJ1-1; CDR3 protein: ASSRQVDTEAF
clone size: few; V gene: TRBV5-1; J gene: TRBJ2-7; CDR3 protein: ASSSGWASYEQY
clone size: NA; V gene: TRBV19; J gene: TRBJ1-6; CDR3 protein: ASSSRRGTETLYNSPLH
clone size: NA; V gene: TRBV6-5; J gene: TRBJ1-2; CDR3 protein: ASKPQGEANYGYT
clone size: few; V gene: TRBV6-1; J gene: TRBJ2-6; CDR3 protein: ASSEAQGGANVLT
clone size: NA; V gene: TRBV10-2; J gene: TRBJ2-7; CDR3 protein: ASRQGRSYEQY
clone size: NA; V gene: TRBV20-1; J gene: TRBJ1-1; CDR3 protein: SASRNTEAF
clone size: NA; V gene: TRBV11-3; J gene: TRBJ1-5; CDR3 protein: ASSPRQGSQPQH
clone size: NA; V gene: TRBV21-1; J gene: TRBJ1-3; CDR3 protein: ASSLLGTELSGNTIY
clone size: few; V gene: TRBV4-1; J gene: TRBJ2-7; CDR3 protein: ASSLGLDFYEQY
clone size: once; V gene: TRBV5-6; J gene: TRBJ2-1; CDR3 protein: ASSLMGGANNEQF
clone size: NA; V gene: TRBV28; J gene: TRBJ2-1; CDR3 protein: ASSSGQGQF